This note documents a single TCR beta chain sequence. Its antigen is as yet unknown. The same CDR3 also results from other DNA sequences found in this sample. Under the authors' procedure: ImmunoSEQ sequences covered only the junction and lacked quality scores; filtering therefore differed. Using immunoSEQ multiplex PCR, the repertoire was profiled, and TCRdb retains in-frame clones only, with some absent. V and J calls and clone size are given by that table; D and trimming were obtained from the DNA. The sample gives 2 million or so clones, about 95% of which show up once; around 1.1% is in the top ten. The data originate from a study of shared clonotypes between healthy human individuals. Turning to the study itself: Every donor yielded three CD4 naive, three CD4 memory, two CD8 naive and one CD8 memory plate.

The CDR3 is 12 amino acids. Trimming shortened V by 0 bases and J by 6 bases, and 6 bases separated the two germline ends. Germline CDR1 reads SEHNR; CDR2 reads FQNEAQ (reference sequence). It was CD45RO-negative cells, positively selected for CCR7, that made up naive CD8 cells, with terminally differentiated effector memory CD45RA+ cells excluded. The donors were adults (healthy and HIV-negative) with no recent acute infections or vaccinations. Whole-study findings and limits: Sharing of clonotypes among donors was expected to vary with sequencing depth.

Sequenced material: naive CD8+ T cells sorted from blood. The V and J genes are TRBV7-9 and TRBJ2-7; D is perhaps TRBD1 (5 bases). The sequence derives from a man aged 18 to 35 in good health. The CDR3 DNA reads TGTGCCAGCAGCTTAGCAGGGGCCGAGCAGTACTTC. It is translated as CASSLAGAEQYF.